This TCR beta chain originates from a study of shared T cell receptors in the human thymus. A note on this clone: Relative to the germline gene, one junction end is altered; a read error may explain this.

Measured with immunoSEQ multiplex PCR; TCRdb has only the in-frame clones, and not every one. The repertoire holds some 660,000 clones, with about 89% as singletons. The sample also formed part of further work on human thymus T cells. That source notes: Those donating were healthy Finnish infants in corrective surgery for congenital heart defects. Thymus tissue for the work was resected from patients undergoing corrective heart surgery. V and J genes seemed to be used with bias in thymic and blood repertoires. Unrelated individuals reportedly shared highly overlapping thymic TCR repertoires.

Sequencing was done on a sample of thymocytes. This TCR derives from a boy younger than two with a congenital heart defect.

The CDR3 coding sequence is TGTGCCAGCGGTTTGGGGCTACGGGACAGGGCTTGCGAGCAGTACTTC. It translates to CASGLGLRDRACEQYF. The chain has TRBV28 and TRBJ2-7; TRBD1 matches 9 bases. Per the germline V gene, CDR1 is MDHEN and CDR2 is SYDVKM. The CDR3 is 16 residues long.